This T cell receptor beta chain is drawn from a study of tumor-infiltrating lymphocytes in oesophageal squamous cell carcinoma. Germline CDR1 reads SGHTA; CDR2 reads FQGNSA. The length of the CDR3 is 15 residues. Trimming left V 1 base short and J 0 bases short, with 7 bases between. In TCRdb, the PCR reads were re-called with MiXCR into one record per CDR3 protein. Among 9,500 to 11,000 distinct CDR3 sequences, roughly 50% were seen once, and the ten largest hold 30% to 45%. This clonotype occurred a few times. The chain combines TRBV7-2 with TRBJ2-1; D is undetermined. The source of this sequence is a female donor with esophageal squamous cell carcinoma. Sequenced input: esophageal tumor tissue. The DNA of the CDR3 is TGTGCCAGCAGCTTAGATGTCAGCTCCTACAATGAGCAGTTCTTC. As protein: CASSLDVSSYNEQFF.